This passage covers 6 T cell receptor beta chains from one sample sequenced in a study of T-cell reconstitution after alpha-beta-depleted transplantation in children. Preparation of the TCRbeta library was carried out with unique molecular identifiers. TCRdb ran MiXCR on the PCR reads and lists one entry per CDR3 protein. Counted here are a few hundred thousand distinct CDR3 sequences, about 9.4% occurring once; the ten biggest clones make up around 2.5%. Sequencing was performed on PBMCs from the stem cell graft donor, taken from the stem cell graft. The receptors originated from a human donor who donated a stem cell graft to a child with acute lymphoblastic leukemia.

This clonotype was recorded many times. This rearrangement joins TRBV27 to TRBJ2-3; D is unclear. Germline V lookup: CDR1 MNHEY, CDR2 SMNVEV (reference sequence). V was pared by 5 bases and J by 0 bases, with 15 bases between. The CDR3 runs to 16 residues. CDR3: CASSPRPLTSTDTQYF. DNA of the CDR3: TGTGCCAGCAGTCCACGACCCTTAACTAGCACAGATACGCAGTATTTT.

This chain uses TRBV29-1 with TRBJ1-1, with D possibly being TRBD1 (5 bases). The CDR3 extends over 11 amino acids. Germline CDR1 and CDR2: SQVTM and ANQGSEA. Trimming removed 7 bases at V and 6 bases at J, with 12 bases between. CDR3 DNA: TGCAGCGGGAGCCGGGGGGCTGAAGCTTTCTTT. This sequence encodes CSGSRGAEAFF.

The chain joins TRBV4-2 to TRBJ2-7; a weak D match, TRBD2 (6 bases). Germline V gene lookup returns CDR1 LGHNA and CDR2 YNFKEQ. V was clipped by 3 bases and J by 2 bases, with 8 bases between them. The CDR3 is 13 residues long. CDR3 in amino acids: CASSHRLAYEQYF. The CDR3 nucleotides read TGTGCCAGCAGCCACCGACTAGCCTACGAGCAGTACTTC.

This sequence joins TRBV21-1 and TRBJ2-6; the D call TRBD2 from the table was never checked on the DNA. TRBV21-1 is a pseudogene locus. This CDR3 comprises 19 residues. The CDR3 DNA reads TGTGCCAGCAGCAATCAAGCGACTAGCGGGAGCTCTGGGGCCAACGTCCTGACTTTC. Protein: CASSNQATSGSSGANVLTF.

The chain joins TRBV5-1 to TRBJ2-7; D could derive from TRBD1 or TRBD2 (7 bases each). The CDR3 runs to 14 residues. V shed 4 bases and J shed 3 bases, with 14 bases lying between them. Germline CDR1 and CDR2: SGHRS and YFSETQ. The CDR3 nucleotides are TGCGCCAGCAGCGGGGGGGACAGTTACTACGAGCAGTACTTC. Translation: CASSGGDSYYEQYF.

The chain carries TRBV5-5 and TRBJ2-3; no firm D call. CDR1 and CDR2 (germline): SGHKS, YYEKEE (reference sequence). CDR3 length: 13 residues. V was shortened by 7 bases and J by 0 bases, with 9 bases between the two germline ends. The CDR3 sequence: CASFLSSTDTQYF. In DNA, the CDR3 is TGTGCCAGCTTCTTATCTAGCACAGATACGCAGTATTTT.